Described below is a single TCR beta chain sequence and its context. Its antigen remains unidentified. No quality values exist for individual bases; no much larger clone is one base distant. Using the deep immunoSEQ assay, multiplex PCR amplified TCR CDR3 regions from genomic DNA. For each cell subset, the extracted genomic DNA was distributed evenly across all wells of several immunoSEQ 96-well plates, and each plate served as one replicate. Each replicate PCR for sorted subsets received 150 to 250 ng genomic DNA, equal to around 32,000 T cell genomes. Purified libraries were measured with a Qubit 3.0 fluorometer, size-checked on a Bioanalyzer 2100, and measured again with the KAPA Library Quantification kit. A separate single-read 150-cycle Illumina NextSeq 550 flow cell was used to sequence each immunoSEQ 96-well plate. Per the authors' processing: Because the immunoSEQ output included only junctional sequences and no quality scores, the filtering could not be the same as the filtering used for full-length reads. To assign V/J genes and CDR3, sequences were annotated using PyIR, a Python wrapper for IgBLAST v1.9, with IMGT germline references. Reads were removed for weak V/J assignments (E-value above 1e-6), missing CDR3, stop codons, out-of-frame junctions, or ambiguous translated residues. V3J clonotypes were defined as sequences sharing the same inferred V gene, J gene, and CDR3 amino acid sequence. Percentage overlap between repertoires was computed as shared unique clonotypes divided by the size of the smaller repertoire. Three approaches were used to assess repertoire richness: RTK rarefaction, the Chao1 estimator, and Recon v2.1 estimates of unobserved clonotypes. Generation probabilities were computed with OLGA for all TCRbeta clonotypes obtained by the gDNA method from a handful of donors. TCRdb carries this immuneACCESS record with in-frame sequences only. Its versions omit some clonotypes, under half of them owing to an unresolved V gene in the studies checked, with the rest unexplained. V and J calls and clone size come straight from that table; D and trimming were deduced from the DNA. The sample has over 1.5 million clones on record, roughly 98% of them singletons. The ten largest account for 0.4% to 0.45% of the sample.

This entry belongs to a study of shared clonotypes between healthy human individuals (TCRdb year 2020). In terms of the full investigation: A couple of women and a few men aged 18 to 49 years were included in the cohort. For each donor, three plates each were used for CD4 naive and CD4 memory, two plates were used for CD8 naive, and one plate was used for CD8 memory. Blood TCR repertoires of a handful of healthy adults were deeply sequenced to estimate repertoire size and the extent of clonotype sharing between individuals. To increase sequencing depth and limit assay-specific biases, different laboratories used diverse techniques to prepare libraries and sequence TCR repertoires. Per donor, leukapheresis produced somewhere between about 0.94 and 9.5 billion PBMCs. Findings and caveats that apply to the study as a whole: The genetic and exposure-history diversity represented was limited by the small number of donors. Estimated clonotype richness was generally larger for naive than for memory subsets. Pairwise subsampling led to the expectation that sequencing depth would affect the degree of clonotype sharing among donors. Rarefaction of sorted-subset datasets indicated incomplete sequencing despite the large sequencing depth. Only blood was sampled, and tissue TCR repertoires likely differ from those in blood. Compared with non-shared clonotypes, clonotypes shared by all four sorted-subset donors had higher generation probabilities. Across a few donors, about 5% of naive CD4, 3.5% of naive CD8, roughly 2.2% of memory CD4, and approximately 0.4% of memory CD8 clonotypes were shared.

Healthy HIV-negative adults with no recently reported acute infections or vaccinations were included as donors. Only Caucasian adults living in Nashville, Tennessee, USA were represented among the donors. CD4+ T cells were enriched through magnetic negative selection, after which naive cells were positively selected on CD45RA and the remaining negative fraction served as the memory subset. Blood was collected by leukapheresis, and PBMCs were isolated by Ficoll-Histopaque density gradient centrifugation and then cryopreserved in liquid nitrogen vapor phase. Purity and quantity of every magnetically sorted T cell population were checked by analytical flow cytometry. Genomic DNA was isolated from each sorted fraction and quantified by UV absorbance on a Nanodrop 2000c. The CDR3 runs 16 residues from the cysteine to the phenylalanine. Only CDR3 DNA remains: 48 bases, in frame from the first base. The junction shows trimming of 4 bases on V and 0 bases on J, and the gene matches do not reach 9 bases of it. Based on the germline V gene, the CDR1 and CDR2 sequences are SGHRS and YFSETQ.

This TCR was sampled from a man aged 30 to 45 in good health. The material sequenced was naive CD4+ T cells sorted from blood. The cell subset or site tag for this specimen amounts to: CD45RA+ positively selected. Recombination connected TRBV5-1 to TRBJ2-5, with 7 bases matching TRBD2. The nucleotide sequence is TGCGCCAGCAGCCAATTTGCGGGAGAGTACCAAGAGACCCAGTACTTC. It specifies CASSQFAGEYQETQYF.